This TCR beta chain was identified during a study of shared clonotypes between healthy human individuals. Study processing details: With immunoSEQ giving junction-only sequences and no quality scores, filtering differed. Method: immunoSEQ multiplex PCR; TCRdb's copy keeps in-frame clones and lacks some. From that table come the V and J calls and clone size; the DNA was used to work out D and trimming. The sample consists of over 1.5 million clones, roughly 98% of them appearing once. Germline loops: CDR1 SGHNT, CDR2 YYREEE (reference sequence). V was trimmed by 4 bases and J by 5 bases, leaving 10 bases between them. The CDR3 contains 12 residues. The count of this clone is one.

The sequencing input was naive CD4+ T cells sorted from blood. The subset was: CD45RA+ positively selected. The V and J genes are TRBV5-4 and TRBJ2-7; tentatively, D is TRBD2 (5 bases). The TCR originated in a man aged 30-40 years in good health. CDR3 protein: CASSRDANEQYF. In DNA form, the CDR3 reads TGTGCCAGCAGCCGGGATGCCAACGAGCAGTACTTC.